The 18 T cell receptor beta chains below were found in one sample sequenced in a study of T cells after yellow fever vaccination. TCRdb re-called the 5' RACE reads with MiXCR, one entry per CDR3 protein. Of 280,000 or so distinct CDR3 sequences listed, approximately 8% are singletons. Source: CD4+ T cells sorted from PBMCs, taken 5 days after the yellow fever booster vaccination. Source of these receptors: a man aged 18 to 29 who received the YFV17D yellow fever vaccine.

This clonotype occurred a few times. The chain joins TRBV19 to TRBJ1-2; D is uncertain. Trimming took 4 bases from V and 6 from J, leaving 15 bases between them. The CDR3 length is 14 residues. Germline V gene lookup returns CDR1 LNHDA and CDR2 SQIVND (reference sequence). The DNA of the CDR3 is TGTGCCAGTAGTACCCTCTACTCGGCCCATGGCTACACCTTC. This translates into CASSTLYSAHGYTF. Filled out from reference TRBV19 and TRBJ1-2, the complete variable domain reads DGGITQSPKYLFRKEGQNVTLSCEQNLNHDAMYWYRQDPGQGLRLIYYSQIVNDFQKGDIAEGYSVSREKKESFPLTVTSAQKNPTAFYLCASSTLYSAHGYTFGSGTRLTVV.

A few counts support this clonotype. The chain carries TRBV6-1 and TRBJ2-7; D is possibly TRBD2 (6 bases). Germline V lookup: CDR1 MNHNS, CDR2 SASEGT. This CDR3 has 14 amino acids. V lost 6 bases to trimming and J lost 7 bases, with 19 bases between them. CDR3 DNA sequence: TGTGCCAGCAGCCCCGGGACTCGGCCTCGGGAGCAGTACGTC. Protein sequence: CASSPGTRPREQYV.

This clonotype was seen many times. V and J are TRBV5-1 and TRBJ1-4, with D unresolved. The germline V gene encodes CDR1 SGHRS and CDR2 YFSETQ. The ends were cut back, 0 bases at V and 4 bases at J, with 4 bases in the middle. This CDR3 has 13 amino acids. The CDR3 loop is CASSLGDNEKLFF. CDR3 bases: TGCGCCAGCAGCTTGGGGGATAATGAAAAACTGTTTTTT.

This clonotype was detected a few times. The rearrangement joins TRBV4-3 to TRBJ2-7; D is unresolved. This CDR3 contains 15 residues. V lost 0 bases, J lost 0 bases, and 9 bases lay in between. CDR1 LGHNA and CDR2 YSLEER come from the germline V gene. The CDR3 loop is CASSQERLPSYEQYF. CDR3 coding DNA: TGCGCCAGCAGCCAAGAGAGGCTGCCCTCCTACGAGCAGTACTTC.

The V call is TRBV5-1, the J call TRBJ2-7; TRBD1 or TRBD2 may be the D gene (5 bases each). The CDR3 loop spans 13 amino acids. CDR1 is SGHRS and CDR2 is YFSETQ in the germline V gene. With 7 bases removed from V and 6 bases from J, the gap between germline ends came to 17 bases. CDR3 bases: TGCGCCAGCGGTTTAAGGGACCCCTCCGAGCAGTACTTC. Translated: CASGLRDPSEQYF.

Many counts were recorded for this clonotype. This CDR3 reads CASSSDRGETQYF. CDR3 coding DNA: TGTGCCAGCAGCTCAGACAGGGGAGAGACCCAGTACTTC. The chain employs TRBV7-3 and TRBJ2-5, with 8 bases matching TRBD1. V was pared by 4 bases and J by 4 bases, with 2 bases of the junction left unmatched. The CDR3 is 13 residues long. Per the germline V gene, CDR1 is SGHTA and CDR2 is FQGTGA.

The rearrangement links TRBV2 to TRBJ2-5, with unresolved D. Germline CDR1 is SNHLY and CDR2 is FYNNEI. CDR3 size: 15 residues. The V and J ends lost 7 bases and 2 bases respectively, with 17 bases between them. The CDR3 protein is CASTPDLGIQETQYF. The CDR3 DNA is TGTGCCAGCACTCCGGATTTGGGAATACAAGAGACCCAGTACTTC.

This clonotype was observed a few times. The CDR3 spells CASSQEQGAMNTEAFF. The CDR3, as DNA: TGTGCCAGCAGCCAAGAACAGGGGGCAATGAACACTGAAGCTTTCTTT. J is TRBJ1-1 and V is TRBV14; 9 bases are shared with TRBD1. CDR1 and CDR2 (germline): SGHDN, FVKESK. The CDR3 covers 16 residues. V was clipped by 0 bases and J by 0 bases; unmatched bases: 2.

This clonotype was found a few times. The chain uses TRBV9 and TRBJ1-3, with D possibly TRBD1 on 5 matching bases. Trimming pared 3 bases from V and 1 base from J, leaving 8 bases between. Looked up from germline, CDR1 is SGDLS and CDR2 is YYNGEE. CDR3 length: 14 amino acids. The CDR3 nucleotides read TGTGCCAGCAGCGGGACAATTTCTGGAAACACCATATATTTT. Amino acids: CASSGTISGNTIYF.

This clonotype was seen ten or more times. V gene TRBV5-1 combines with J gene TRBJ2-5; the D gene is possibly TRBD2 (5 bases). The CDR3 is made up of 15 amino acids. V was trimmed by 6 bases and J by 2 bases, leaving 17 bases between them. Germline values: CDR1 SGHRS, CDR2 YFSETQ. CDR3 loop: CASTSPEARQETQYF. CDR3 sequence (DNA): TGCGCCAGCACCTCCCCGGAGGCCAGACAAGAGACCCAGTACTTC. The variable domain in full, with the rest retrieved from reference TRBV5-1 and TRBJ2-5, is KAGVTQTPRYLIKTRGQQVTLSCSPISGHRSVSWYQQTPGQGLQFLFEYFSETQRNKGNFPGRFSGRQFSNSRSEMNVSTLELGDSALYLCASTSPEARQETQYFGPGTRLLVL.

There are a few counts of this clonotype. This sequence joins TRBV7-9 and TRBJ2-5, with 10 nucleotides matching TRBD2. The ends lost 3 bases at V and 5 bases at J; junction bases unmatched: 6. CDR1 and CDR2 (germline): SEHNR, FQNEAQ (reference sequence). This CDR3 region has 15 residues. This chain's CDR3 is CASSLGLAGAETQYF. In nucleotides, the CDR3 is TGTGCCAGCAGCTTGGGGCTAGCGGGGGCCGAGACCCAGTACTTC.

This clonotype occurred many times. This sequence joins TRBV9 and TRBJ2-3, with TRBD2 matching 14 bases. CDR1 SGDLS and CDR2 YYNGEE come from the germline V gene. After removal of 2 bases from V and 6 bases from J, the junction contained 5 bases not matched to a gene. The CDR3 spans 16 residues. CDR3 protein: CASSVGTSGGQDTQYF. As DNA, the CDR3 is TGTGCCAGCAGCGTCGGGACTAGCGGGGGTCAGGATACGCAGTATTTT.

This clonotype was picked up a small number of times. The chain couples TRBV6-5 to TRBJ2-3, with 8 bases lining up with TRBD1. The CDR3 is 18 amino acids. V gave up 0 bases and J gave up 5 bases; unmatched junction bases: 13. Germline assignment: CDR1 MNHEY and CDR2 SVGAGI. This chain's CDR3 is CASSYSTGGFGKVDTQYF. The CDR3 nucleotides are TGTGCCAGCAGTTACTCAACAGGGGGGTTCGGGAAGGTAGATACGCAGTATTTT.

This clonotype turned up a few times. The chain uses TRBV9 and TRBJ2-5; TRBD2 matches 9 bases. The CDR3 is 16 residues long. Trimming at V came to 2 bases and at J to 2 bases, leaving 7 bases not matched to a gene. In germline, CDR1 is SGDLS, CDR2 YYNGEE. The CDR3: CASSVTSGGMQETQYF. CDR3 DNA: TGTGCCAGCAGCGTTACCAGCGGGGGGATGCAAGAGACCCAGTACTTC.

V and J are TRBV20-1 and TRBJ2-7; D call uncertain. The CDR3 runs 13 residues. Germline V CDR1 and CDR2: DFQATT, SNEGSKA (reference sequence). Trimming took 3 bases from V and 3 from J, leaving 12 bases between them. CDR3 loop: CSARANGVYEQYF. DNA of the CDR3: TGCAGTGCTAGGGCCAACGGAGTCTACGAGCAGTACTTC.

The rearrangement joins TRBV4-2 to TRBJ2-3, with 11 bases identical to TRBD2. This CDR3 has 17 residues. Germline V gene data show CDR1 as LGHNA and CDR2 as YNFKEQ. V lost 2 bases and J lost 3; bases outside the gene matches: 7. This chain's CDR3 is CASSQLLAGGFTDTQYF. The CDR3 DNA is TGTGCCAGCAGCCAACTCCTAGCGGGGGGCTTTACAGATACGCAGTATTTT.

The chain is built from TRBV7-2 and TRBJ2-2; D might be TRBD1 or TRBD2, each matching 5 bases. Trimming took 5 bases from V and 8 from J, leaving 15 bases between them. This CDR3 spans 14 amino acids. Germline CDR1 and CDR2: SGHTA and FQGNSA. The CDR3 DNA reads TGTGCCAGCAGCCCGGGACCCCCTCCGGGGGAGCTGTTTTTT. This gives the protein CASSPGPPPGELFF.

The chain employs TRBV20-1 and TRBJ2-1; TRBD2 aligns across 11 bases. This CDR3 is 15 amino acids long. V lost 3 bases, J lost 8 bases, and 9 bases stayed unmatched. Per germline, CDR1 DFQATT and CDR2 SNEGSKA (reference sequence). In DNA, the CDR3 is TGCAGTGCTAGGGAGGCTAGCGGGGGGCGGTATGAGCAGTTCTTC. This encodes CSAREASGGRYEQFF.